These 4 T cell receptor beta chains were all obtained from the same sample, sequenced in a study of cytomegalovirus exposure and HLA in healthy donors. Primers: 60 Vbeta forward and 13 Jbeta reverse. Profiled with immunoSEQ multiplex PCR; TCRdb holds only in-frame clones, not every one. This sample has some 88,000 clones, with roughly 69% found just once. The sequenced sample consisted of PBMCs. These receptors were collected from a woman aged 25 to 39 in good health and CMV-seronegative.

CDR3 region: CASSVGLAEPPYEQYF. As DNA, the CDR3 is TGCGCCAGCAGCGTGGGACTAGCGGAACCTCCCTACGAGCAGTACTTC. The V and J genes are TRBV5-1 and TRBJ2-7, with 11 bases that match TRBD2. CDR1 SGHRS and CDR2 YFSETQ come from the germline V gene. The V gene end was trimmed by 4 bases and the J gene end by 2 bases; junction bases not matched to a gene: 8. The CDR3 totals 16 residues.

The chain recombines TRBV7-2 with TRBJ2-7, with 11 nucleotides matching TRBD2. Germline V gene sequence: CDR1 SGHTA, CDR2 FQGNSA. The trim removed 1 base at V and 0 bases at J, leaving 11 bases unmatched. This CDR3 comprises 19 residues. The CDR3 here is CASSLVGTSGGTSSYEQYF. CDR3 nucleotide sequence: TGTGCCAGCAGCTTAGTAGGGACTAGCGGAGGAACTAGCTCCTACGAGCAGTACTTC. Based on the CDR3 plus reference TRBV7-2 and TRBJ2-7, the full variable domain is GAGVSQSPSNKVTEKGKDVELRCDPISGHTALYWYRQSLGQGLEFLIYFQGNSAPDKSGLPSDRFSAERTGGSVSTLTIQRTQQEDSAVYLCASSLVGTSGGTSSYEQYFGPGTRLTVT.

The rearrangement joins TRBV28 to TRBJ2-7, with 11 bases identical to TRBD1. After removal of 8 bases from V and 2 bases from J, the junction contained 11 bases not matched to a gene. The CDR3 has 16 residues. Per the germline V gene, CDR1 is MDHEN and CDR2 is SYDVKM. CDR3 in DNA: TGTGCCAGCCGGGACAGGGGGTCTAGCGGGACCTACGAGCAGTACTTC. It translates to CASRDRGSSGTYEQYF.

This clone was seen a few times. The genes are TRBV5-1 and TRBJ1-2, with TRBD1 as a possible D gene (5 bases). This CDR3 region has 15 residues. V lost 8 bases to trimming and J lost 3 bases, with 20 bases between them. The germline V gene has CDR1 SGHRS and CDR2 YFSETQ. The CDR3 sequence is CASHTQGKGDYGYTF. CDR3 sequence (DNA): TGCGCCAGTCATACCCAGGGTAAAGGCGACTATGGCTACACCTTC.